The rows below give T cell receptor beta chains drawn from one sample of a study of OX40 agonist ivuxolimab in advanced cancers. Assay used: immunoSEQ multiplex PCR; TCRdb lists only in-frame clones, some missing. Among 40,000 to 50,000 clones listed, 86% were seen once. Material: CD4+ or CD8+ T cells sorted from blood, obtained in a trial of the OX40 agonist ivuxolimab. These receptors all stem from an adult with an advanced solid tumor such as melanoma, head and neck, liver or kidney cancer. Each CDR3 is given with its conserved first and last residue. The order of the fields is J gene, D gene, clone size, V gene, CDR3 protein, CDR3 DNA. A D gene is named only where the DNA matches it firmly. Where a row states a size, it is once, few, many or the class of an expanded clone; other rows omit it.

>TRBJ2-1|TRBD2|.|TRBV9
CASSVGGTSGRLEPSYNEQFF
TGTGCCAGCAGCGTAGGGGGGACTAGCGGGAGGTTAGAGCCTTCCTACAATGAGCAGTTCTTC
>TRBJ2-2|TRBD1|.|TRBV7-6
CASSPGQAGGELFF
TGTGCCAGCAGCCCCGGACAGGCGGGCGGGGAGCTGTTTTTT
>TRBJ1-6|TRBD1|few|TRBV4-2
CASSQAIGTGNSPLHF
TGTGCCAGCAGCCAAGCCATTGGGACAGGGAATTCACCCCTCCACTTT
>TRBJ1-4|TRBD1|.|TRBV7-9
CASSPTVRGLTNEKLFF
TGTGCCAGCAGCCCCACAGTAAGGGGGCTCACTAATGAAAAACTGTTTTTT
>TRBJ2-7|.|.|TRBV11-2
CASSTRGYSYEQYF
TGTGCCAGCAGCACACGCGGCTACTCCTACGAGCAGTACTTC
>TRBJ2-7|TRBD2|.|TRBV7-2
CASRPGLAVPAYEQYF
TGTGCCAGCAGGCCAGGACTAGCAGTCCCGGCCTACGAGCAGTACTTC
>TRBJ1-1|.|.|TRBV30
CAWSVIRTAFF
TGTGCCTGGAGTGTTATACGGACGGCTTTCTTT
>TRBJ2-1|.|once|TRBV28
CAVGDRYEQFF
TGCGCGGTGGGCGACCGCTATGAGCAGTTCTTC
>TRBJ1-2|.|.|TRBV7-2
CASSFEGYNYGYTF
TGTGCCAGCAGCTTTGAAGGGTACAACTATGGCTACACCTTC
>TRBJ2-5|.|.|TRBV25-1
CASSEWGDSLGETQYF
TGTGCCAGCAGTGAGTGGGGGGACAGCTTAGGAGAGACCCAGTACTTC